This T cell receptor beta chain is drawn from a study of OX40 agonist ivuxolimab in advanced cancers. Study-level information: Patients got intravenous ivuxolimab at 0.01 to 10 mg/kg every 2 weeks.

Clones were sequenced by immunoSEQ multiplex PCR, and TCRdb holds only the in-frame ones, with some missing. The table includes more than 45,000 clones, approximately 90% detected once. Per the germline V gene, CDR1 is SNHLY and CDR2 is FYNNEI. Losses at the gene ends were 4 bases for V and 5 bases for J; bases not matched to a gene: 14. The CDR3 is made up of 17 amino acids. The sample here was CD4+ or CD8+ T cells sorted from blood, taken in a trial of the OX40 agonist ivuxolimab. The clonotype originates from an adult with an advanced solid tumor such as melanoma, head and neck, liver or kidney cancer. This chain joins TRBV2 and TRBJ2-5, with TRBD1 identical over 9 bases. The CDR3, as DNA: TGTGCCAGCAGTGCCACCCTGGACAGGGGTTATACGGAGACCCAGTACTTC. Translated: CASSATLDRGYTETQYF.